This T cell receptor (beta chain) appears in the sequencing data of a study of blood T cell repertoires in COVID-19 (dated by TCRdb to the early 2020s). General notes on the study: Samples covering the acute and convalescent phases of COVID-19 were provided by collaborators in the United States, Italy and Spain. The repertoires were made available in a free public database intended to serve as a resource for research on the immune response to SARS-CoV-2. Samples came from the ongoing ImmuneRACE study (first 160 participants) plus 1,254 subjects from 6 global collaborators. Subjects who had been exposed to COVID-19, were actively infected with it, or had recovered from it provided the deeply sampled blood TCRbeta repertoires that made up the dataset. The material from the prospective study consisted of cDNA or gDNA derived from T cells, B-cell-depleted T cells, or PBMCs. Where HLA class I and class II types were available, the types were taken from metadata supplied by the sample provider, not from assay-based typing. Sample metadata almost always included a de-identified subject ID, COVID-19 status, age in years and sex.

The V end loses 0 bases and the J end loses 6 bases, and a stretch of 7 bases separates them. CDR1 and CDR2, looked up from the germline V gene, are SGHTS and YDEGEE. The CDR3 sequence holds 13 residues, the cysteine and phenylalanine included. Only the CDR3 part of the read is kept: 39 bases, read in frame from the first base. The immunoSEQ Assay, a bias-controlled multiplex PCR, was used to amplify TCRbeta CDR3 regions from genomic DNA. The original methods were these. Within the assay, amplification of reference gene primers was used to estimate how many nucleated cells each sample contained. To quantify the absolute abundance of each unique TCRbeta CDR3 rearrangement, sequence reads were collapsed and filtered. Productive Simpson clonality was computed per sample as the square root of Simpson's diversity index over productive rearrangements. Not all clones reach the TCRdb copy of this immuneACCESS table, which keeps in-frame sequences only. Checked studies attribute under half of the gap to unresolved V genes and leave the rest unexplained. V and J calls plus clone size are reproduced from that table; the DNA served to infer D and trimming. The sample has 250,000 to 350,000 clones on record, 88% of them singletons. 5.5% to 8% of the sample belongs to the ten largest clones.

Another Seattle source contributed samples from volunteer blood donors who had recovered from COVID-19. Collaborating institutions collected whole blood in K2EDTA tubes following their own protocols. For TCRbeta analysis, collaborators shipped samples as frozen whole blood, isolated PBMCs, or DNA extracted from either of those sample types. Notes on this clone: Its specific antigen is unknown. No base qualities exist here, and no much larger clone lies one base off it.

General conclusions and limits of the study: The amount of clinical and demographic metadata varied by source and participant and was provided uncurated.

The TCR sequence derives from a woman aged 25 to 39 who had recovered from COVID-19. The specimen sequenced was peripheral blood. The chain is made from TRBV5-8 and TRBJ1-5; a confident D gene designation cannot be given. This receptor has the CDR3 CASSLAGIQPQHF. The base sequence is TGTGCCAGCAGCTTGGCCGGGATTCAGCCCCAGCATTTT.